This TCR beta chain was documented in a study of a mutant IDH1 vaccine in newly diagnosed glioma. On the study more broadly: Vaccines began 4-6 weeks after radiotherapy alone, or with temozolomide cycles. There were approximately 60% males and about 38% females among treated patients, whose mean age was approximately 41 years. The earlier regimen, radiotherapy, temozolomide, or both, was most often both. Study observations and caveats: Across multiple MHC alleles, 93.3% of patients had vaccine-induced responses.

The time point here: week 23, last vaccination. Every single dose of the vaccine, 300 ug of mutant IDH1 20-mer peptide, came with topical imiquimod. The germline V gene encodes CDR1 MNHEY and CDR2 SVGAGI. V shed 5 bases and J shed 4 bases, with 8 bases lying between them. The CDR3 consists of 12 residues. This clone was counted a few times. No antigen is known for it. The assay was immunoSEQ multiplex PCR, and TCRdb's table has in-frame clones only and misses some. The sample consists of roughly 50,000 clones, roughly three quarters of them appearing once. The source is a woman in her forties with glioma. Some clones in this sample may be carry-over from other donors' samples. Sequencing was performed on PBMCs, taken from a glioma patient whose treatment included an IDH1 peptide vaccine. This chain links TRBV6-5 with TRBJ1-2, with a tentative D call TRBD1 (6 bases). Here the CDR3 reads CASSTGTYGYTF. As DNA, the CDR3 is TGTGCCAGCAGTACAGGGACCTATGGCTACACCTTC.